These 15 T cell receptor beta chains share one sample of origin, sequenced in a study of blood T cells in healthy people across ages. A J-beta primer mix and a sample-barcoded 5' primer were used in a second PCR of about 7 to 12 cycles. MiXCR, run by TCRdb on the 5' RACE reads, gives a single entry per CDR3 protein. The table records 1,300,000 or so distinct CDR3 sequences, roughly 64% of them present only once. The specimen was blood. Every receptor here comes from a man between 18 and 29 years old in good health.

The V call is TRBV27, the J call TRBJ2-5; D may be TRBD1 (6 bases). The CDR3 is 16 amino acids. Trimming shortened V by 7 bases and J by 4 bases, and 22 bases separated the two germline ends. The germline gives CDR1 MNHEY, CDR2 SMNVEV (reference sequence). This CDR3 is CASTQTGQISGETQYF. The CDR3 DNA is TGTGCCAGCACCCAGACAGGTCAAATTTCCGGAGAGACCCAGTACTTC.

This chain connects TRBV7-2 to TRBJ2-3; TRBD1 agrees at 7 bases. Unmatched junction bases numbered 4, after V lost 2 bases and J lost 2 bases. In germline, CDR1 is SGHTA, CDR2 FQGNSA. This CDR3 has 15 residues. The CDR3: CASSLSDRVTDTQYF. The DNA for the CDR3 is TGTGCCAGCAGCTTAAGCGACAGGGTCACAGATACGCAGTATTTT. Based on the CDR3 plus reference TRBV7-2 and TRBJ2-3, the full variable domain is GAGVSQSPSNKVTEKGKDVELRCDPISGHTALYWYRQSLGQGLEFLIYFQGNSAPDKSGLPSDRFSAERTGGSVSTLTIQRTQQEDSAVYLCASSLSDRVTDTQYFGPGTRLTVL.

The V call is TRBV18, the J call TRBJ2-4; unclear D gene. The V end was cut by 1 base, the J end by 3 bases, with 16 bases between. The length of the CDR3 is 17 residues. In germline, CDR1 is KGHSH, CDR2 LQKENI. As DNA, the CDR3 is TGTGCCAGCTCACCACTCGACCCTGCTCTTGGCAAAAACATTCAGTACTTC. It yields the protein CASSPLDPALGKNIQYF.

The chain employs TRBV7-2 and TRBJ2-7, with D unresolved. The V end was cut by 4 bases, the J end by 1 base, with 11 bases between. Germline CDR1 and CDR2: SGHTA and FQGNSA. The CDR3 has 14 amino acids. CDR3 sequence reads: CASSWLDGSYEQYF. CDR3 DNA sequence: TGTGCCAGCAGCTGGCTGGACGGTTCCTACGAGCAGTACTTC. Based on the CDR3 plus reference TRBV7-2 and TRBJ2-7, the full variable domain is GAGVSQSPSNKVTEKGKDVELRCDPISGHTALYWYRQSLGQGLEFLIYFQGNSAPDKSGLPSDRFSAERTGGSVSTLTIQRTQQEDSAVYLCASSWLDGSYEQYFGPGTRLTVT.

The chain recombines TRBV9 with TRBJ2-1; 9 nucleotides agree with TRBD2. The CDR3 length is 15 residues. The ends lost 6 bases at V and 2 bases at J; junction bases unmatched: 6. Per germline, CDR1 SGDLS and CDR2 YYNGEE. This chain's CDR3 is CASKAGGLPYNEQFF. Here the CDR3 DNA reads TGTGCCAGCAAGGCGGGAGGGTTACCCTACAATGAGCAGTTCTTC.

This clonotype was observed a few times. For the CDR3, the DNA is TGCGCCAGCAGCCAAGGGCCTTATTCCTACGAGCAGTACTTC. It translates to CASSQGPYSYEQYF. The V gene is TRBV4-1, the J gene TRBJ2-4; D unclear. The better agreement between TRBJ2-7 and the DNA end casts doubt on the J call. Germline-derived CDR1 and CDR2 are MGHRA and YSYEKL. There are 14 residues in the CDR3.

CDR3 sequence reads: CASSLVVGSETQYF. The CDR3, as DNA: TGTGCCAGCAGTTTAGTGGTTGGGTCAGAGACCCAGTACTTC. The genes are TRBV12-3 or TRBV12-4 and TRBJ2-5; D unresolved. Trimming removed 1 base from V and 4 bases from J, with 10 bases in between. The CDR3 runs to 14 residues.

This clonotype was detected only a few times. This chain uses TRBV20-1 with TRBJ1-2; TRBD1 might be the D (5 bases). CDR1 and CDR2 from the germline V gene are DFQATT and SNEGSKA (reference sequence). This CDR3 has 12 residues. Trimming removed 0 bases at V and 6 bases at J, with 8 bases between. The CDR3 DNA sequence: TGCAGTGCTAGAGATTGGGGGGATGGCTACACCTTC. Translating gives CSARDWGDGYTF.

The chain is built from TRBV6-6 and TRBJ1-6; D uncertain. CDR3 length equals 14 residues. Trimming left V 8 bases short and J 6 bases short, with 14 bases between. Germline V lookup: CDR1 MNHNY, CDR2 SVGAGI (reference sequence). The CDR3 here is CASGSAGFNSPLHF. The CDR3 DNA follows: TGTGCCAGCGGGTCGGCAGGTTTTAATTCACCCCTCCACTTT.

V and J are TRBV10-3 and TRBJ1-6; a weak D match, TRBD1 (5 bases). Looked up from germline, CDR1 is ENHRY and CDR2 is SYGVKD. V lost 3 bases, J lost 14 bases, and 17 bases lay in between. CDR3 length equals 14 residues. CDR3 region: CAISEIEGPTTLHF. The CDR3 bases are TGTGCCATCAGTGAAATCGAGGGGCCGACAACCCTCCACTTT.

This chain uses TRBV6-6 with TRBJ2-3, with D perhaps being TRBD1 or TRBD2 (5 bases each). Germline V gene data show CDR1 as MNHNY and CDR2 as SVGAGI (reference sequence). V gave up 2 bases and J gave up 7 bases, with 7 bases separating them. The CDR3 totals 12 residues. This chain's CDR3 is CASSYEGYTQYF. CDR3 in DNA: TGTGCCAGCAGTTACGAGGGGTATACGCAGTATTTT.

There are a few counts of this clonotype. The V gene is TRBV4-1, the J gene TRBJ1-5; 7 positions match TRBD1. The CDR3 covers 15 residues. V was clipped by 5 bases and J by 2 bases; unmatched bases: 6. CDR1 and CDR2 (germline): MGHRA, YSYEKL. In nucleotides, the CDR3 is TGCGCCAGCAGCAAACAGGGGCAGGGCAATCAGCCCCAGCATTTT. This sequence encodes CASSKQGQGNQPQHF.

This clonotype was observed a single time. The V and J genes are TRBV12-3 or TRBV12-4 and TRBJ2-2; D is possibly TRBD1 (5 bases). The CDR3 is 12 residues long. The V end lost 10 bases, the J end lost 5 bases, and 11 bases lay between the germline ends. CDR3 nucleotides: TGTGCCAACCTGGGGCCAACCGGGGAGCTGTTTTTT. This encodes CANLGPTGELFF.

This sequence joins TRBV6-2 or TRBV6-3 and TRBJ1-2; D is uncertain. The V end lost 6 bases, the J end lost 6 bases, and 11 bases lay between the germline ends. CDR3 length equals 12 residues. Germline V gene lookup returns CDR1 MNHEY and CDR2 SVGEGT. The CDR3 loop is CASSPTYDGYTF. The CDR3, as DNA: TGTGCCAGCAGCCCGACTTATGATGGCTACACCTTC.

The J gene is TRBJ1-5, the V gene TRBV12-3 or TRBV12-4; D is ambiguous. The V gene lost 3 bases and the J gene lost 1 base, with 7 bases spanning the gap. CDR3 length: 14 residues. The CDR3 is CASSFLKSNQPQHF. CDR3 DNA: TGTGCCAGCAGTTTCCTTAAGAGCAATCAGCCCCAGCATTTT.